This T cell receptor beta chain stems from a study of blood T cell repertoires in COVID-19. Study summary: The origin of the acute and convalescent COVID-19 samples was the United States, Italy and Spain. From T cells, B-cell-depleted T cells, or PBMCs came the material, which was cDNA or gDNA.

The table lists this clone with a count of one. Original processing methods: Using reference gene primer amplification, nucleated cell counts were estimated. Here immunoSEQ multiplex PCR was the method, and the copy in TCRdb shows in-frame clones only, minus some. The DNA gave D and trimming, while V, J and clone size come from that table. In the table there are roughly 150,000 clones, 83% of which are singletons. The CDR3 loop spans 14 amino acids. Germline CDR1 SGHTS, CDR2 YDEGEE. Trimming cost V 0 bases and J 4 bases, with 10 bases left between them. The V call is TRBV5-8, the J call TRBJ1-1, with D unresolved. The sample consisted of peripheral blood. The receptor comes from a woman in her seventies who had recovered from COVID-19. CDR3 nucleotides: TGTGCCAGCAGCTTGGGTCTCCCCGGCACTGAAGCTTTCTTT. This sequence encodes CASSLGLPGTEAFF.